This T cell receptor beta chain originates from a study of blood T cell repertoires in COVID-19. This clone was detected a few times. Some clones are missing from TCRdb's copy, which holds only in-frame ones; the method was immunoSEQ multiplex PCR. The sample consists of fewer than 200,000 clones, 79% of them appearing once. The TCR was taken from a woman in her seventies in a cohort exposed to, infected with or recovered from COVID-19 (not recorded which). The sample was PBMCs or T cells enriched from blood (not recorded which).

The CDR3, as DNA: TGTGCCAGCAGTCCACTCGGGACAGGGGGAGACGAGCAGTACTTC. This encodes CASSPLGTGGDEQYF. This chain links TRBV28 with TRBJ2-7, with TRBD1 matching over 11 bases. The CDR3 has 15 residues. Germline CDR1 reads MDHEN; CDR2 reads SYDVKM. With 5 bases clipped from V and 5 bases from J, the junction kept 8 bases outside the gene matches.